The 3 T cell receptor beta chains presented below share a single source sample, sequenced in a study of T-cell memory formation after mild COVID-19. TCRdb used MiXCR to reprocess the 5' RACE reads, holding one entry per CDR3 protein. This sample has roughly 400,000 distinct CDR3 sequences, with 24% found just once. Sequenced sample: PBMCs or a T cell subset sorted from them (not recorded which). Receptors originate from an adult woman who had mild COVID-19 (a few samples of this study predate the infection). Cell type and time point are not known.

This clonotype appeared a single time. Mismatch with germline at one junction end may stem from a read error. This chain uses TRBV7-9 with TRBJ1-1; D may be TRBD1 (5 bases). The CDR3 sequence is 14 residues long. Germline loops: CDR1 SEHNR, CDR2 FQNEAQ (reference sequence). CDR3 sequence reads: CASSLRGTNTETFF. The CDR3 coding sequence is TGTGCCAGCAGCTTACGGGGGACCAACACTGAAACTTTCTTT. The full variable domain, its missing parts supplied by reference TRBV7-9 and TRBJ1-1, is DTGVSQNPRHKITKRGQNVTFRCDPISEHNRLYWYRQTLGQGPEFLTYFQNEAQLEKSRLLSDRFSAERPKGSFSTLEIQRTEQGDSAMYLCASSLRGTNTETFFGQGTRLTVV.

This clonotype was picked up a small number of times. The V and J genes are TRBV7-8 and TRBJ1-1; TRBD1 matches 8 bases. The V and J ends lost 5 bases and 6 bases, in that order; junction bases with no gene match: 14. Germline-derived CDR1 and CDR2 are SGHVS and FQNEAQ. This CDR3 is built from 16 residues. CDR3 nucleotide sequence: TGTGCCAGCAGCCCGGTCCGGGACAGGATCCTCTCTGAAGCTTTCTTT. It codes for CASSPVRDRILSEAFF.

This clonotype was detected only a few times. The gene calls are TRBV6-5 and TRBJ2-1, with 11 bases identical to TRBD2. The CDR3 consists of 15 residues. Germline V lookup: CDR1 MNHEY, CDR2 SVGAGI. J was trimmed by 6 bases and V by 6 bases; bases with no gene match: 7. The DNA for the CDR3 is TGTGCCAGCAGGCCCGGGACTAGCGGCACCAATGAGCAGTTCTTC. It translates to CASRPGTSGTNEQFF.